Shown below are 17 T cell receptor beta chains from a single sample sequenced in a study of T cells after yellow fever vaccination. Each CDR3 protein gets one entry after TCRdb re-called the 5' RACE reads with MiXCR. The sample lists a few hundred thousand distinct CDR3 sequences; 8.1% were seen once. The specimen was PBMCs, collected 35 to 50 days after the first yellow fever vaccination. The receptors originated from a young man who received the YFV17D yellow fever vaccine.

This clonotype showed up just a few times. The chain has TRBV2 and TRBJ2-1; 7 bases are a match to TRBD1. The CDR3 contains 15 residues. V lost 2 bases, J lost 7 bases, and 8 bases stayed unmatched. Germline CDR1 reads SNHLY; CDR2 reads FYNNEI. The CDR3 bases are TGTGCCAGCAGTGAAATACAGGGGCTTTGGAATGAGCAGTTCTTC. Translated: CASSEIQGLWNEQFF.

This clonotype came up a few times. The J gene is TRBJ2-3, the V gene TRBV27, with no clear D. Per germline, CDR1 MNHEY and CDR2 SMNVEV (reference sequence). The V end was cut by 1 base, the J end by 1 base, with 9 bases between. This CDR3 comprises 15 residues. In nucleotides, the CDR3 is TGTGCCAGCAGTTTATGGTCCAGCGGCACAGATACGCAGTATTTT. Amino acid sequence: CASSLWSSGTDTQYF.

This chain connects TRBV28 to TRBJ2-3; D ambiguous. Trimming pared 3 bases from V and 4 bases from J, leaving 11 bases between. CDR1 is MDHEN and CDR2 is SYDVKM in the germline V gene. The CDR3 has 14 residues. CDR3 protein: CASSLSLLADTQYF. The CDR3 coding sequence is TGTGCCAGCAGTTTGAGCCTCCTGGCAGATACGCAGTATTTT.

J is TRBJ2-7 and V is TRBV4-1; TRBD2 agrees at 7 bases. V dropped 0 bases and J dropped 2; count of bases not matched to a gene: 4. This CDR3 has 15 residues. Germline assignment: CDR1 MGHRA and CDR2 YSYEKL. CDR3 sequence reads: CASSQDGRGAYEQYF. The CDR3 DNA sequence: TGCGCCAGCAGCCAAGATGGGAGGGGCGCCTACGAGCAGTACTTC.

This clonotype was found many times. The chain is built from TRBV7-6 and TRBJ2-1, with a weak D call TRBD2 (6 bases). This CDR3 is built from 14 residues. V shed 5 bases and J shed 7 bases, with 15 bases lying between them. From germline, CDR1 is SGHVS and CDR2 FNYEAQ. CDR3 coding DNA: TGTGCCAGCAGCGGGGGGTCCTCGCGGAATGAGCAGTTCTTC. Its translation: CASSGGSSRNEQFF.

This clonotype turned up a few times. The chain recombines TRBV2 with TRBJ2-7, with D unresolved. Between the trimmed V and J ends, which lost 3 bases and 3 bases, there was a span of 3 bases. Germline CDR1 SNHLY, CDR2 FYNNEI. This CDR3 spans 11 amino acids. This CDR3 is CASSELYEQYV. The CDR3 DNA reads TGTGCCAGCAGTGAGCTCTACGAGCAGTACGTC.

The chain recombines TRBV5-1 with TRBJ1-6; unclear D gene. Germline loops: CDR1 SGHRS, CDR2 YFSETQ. This CDR3 spans 16 amino acids. The V end lost 5 bases, the J end lost 0 bases, and 12 bases lay between the germline ends. The CDR3 DNA reads TGCGCCAGCAGACCAACGCTAGGCTCCTATAATTCACCCCTCCACTTT. Its translation is CASRPTLGSYNSPLHF.

This clonotype was detected only a few times. This chain joins TRBV7-9 and TRBJ2-7, with a weak D call TRBD2 (6 bases). The CDR3 spans 13 residues. The V end lost 1 base, the J end lost 5 bases, and 9 bases lay between the germline ends. Germline V lookup: CDR1 SEHNR, CDR2 FQNEAQ (reference sequence). This chain's CDR3 is CASSLGGTNEQYF. CDR3 nucleotides: TGTGCCAGCAGCTTAGGCGGGACGAACGAGCAGTACTTC.

This sequence joins TRBV7-9 and TRBJ2-7; D might be TRBD2 (5 bases). CDR1 and CDR2 from the germline V gene are SEHNR and FQNEAQ (reference sequence). The V gene lost 5 bases and the J gene lost 6 bases, with 17 bases spanning the gap. This CDR3 contains 14 residues. CDR3: CASSQNEGLGEQYF. As DNA, the CDR3 is TGTGCCAGCAGCCAGAACGAGGGATTGGGCGAGCAGTACTTC.

This clonotype was picked up a small number of times. The CDR3 region has the DNA TGTGCCACCAGTGATTTTGGCAGGGTAGGAACAGATACGCAGTATTTT. This translates into CATSDFGRVGTDTQYF. This chain connects TRBV24-1 to TRBJ2-3; maybe TRBD1 (5 bases). Trimming took off 1 base at V and 3 bases at J, with 13 bases between the two ends. The CDR3 is 16 amino acids. Germline CDR1 is KGHDR and CDR2 is SFDVKD.

This clonotype showed up many times. The chain is built from TRBV29-1 and TRBJ1-1; unclear D gene. This CDR3 region has 12 residues. Looked up from germline, CDR1 is SQVTM and CDR2 is ANQGSEA. Trimming removed 4 bases from V and 1 base from J, with 7 bases in between. CDR3 sequence reads: CSVGQTNTEAFF. CDR3 bases: TGCAGCGTTGGCCAGACGAACACTGAAGCTTTCTTT. The entire variable domain, with the rest obtained from reference TRBV29-1 and TRBJ1-1, is as follows: SAVISQKPSRDICQRGTSLTIQCQVDSQVTMMFWYRQQPGQSLTLIATANQGSEATYESGFVIDKFPISRPNLTFSTLTVSNMSPEDSSIYLCSVGQTNTEAFFGQGTRLTVV.

The chain couples TRBV2 to TRBJ2-5; the D gene is possibly TRBD1 (5 bases). V was trimmed by 5 bases and J by 2 bases, leaving 12 bases between them. Germline V gives CDR1 SNHLY, CDR2 FYNNEI. The CDR3 is 14 amino acids. CDR3 residues: CASSPGHTQETQYF. In DNA form, the CDR3 reads TGTGCCAGCAGTCCCGGACATACTCAAGAGACCCAGTACTTC.

The chain couples TRBV20-1 to TRBJ2-2; possible D gene TRBD2, 5 bases. The CDR3 is made up of 15 amino acids. Germline CDR1 reads DFQATT; CDR2 reads SNEGSKA (reference sequence). Trimming cost V 2 bases and J 2 bases, with 12 bases left between them. CDR3 region: CSARLRTPNTGELFF. CDR3 DNA: TGCAGTGCTAGATTGAGGACTCCTAACACCGGGGAGCTGTTTTTT.

This chain connects TRBV15 to TRBJ1-1; D gene ambiguous. The CDR3 spans 16 residues. Germline CDR1 is LNHNV and CDR2 is YYDKDF (reference sequence). Deletions cut 0 bases from V and 10 bases from J, with 21 bases between. The CDR3 reads CATSRDGWAGGDGAFF. The CDR3 bases are TGTGCCACCAGCAGAGATGGGTGGGCGGGAGGAGATGGAGCTTTCTTT. The full variable domain, completed using reference TRBV15 and TRBJ1-1, is DAMVIQNPRYQVTQFGKPVTLSCSQTLNHNVMYWYQQKSSQAPKLLFHYYDKDFNNEADTPDNFQSRRPNTSFCFLDIRSPGLGDTAMYLCATSRDGWAGGDGAFFGQGTRLTVV.

The V and J genes are TRBV10-3 and TRBJ2-3; 7 bases map to TRBD2. The CDR3 spans 16 residues. V lost 6 bases, J lost 0 bases, and 9 bases stayed unmatched. Germline-derived CDR1 and CDR2 are ENHRY and SYGVKD. The CDR3 reads CAIRSGIFTSTDTQYF. CDR3 coding DNA: TGTGCCATCAGGAGCGGGATTTTTACTAGCACAGATACGCAGTATTTT.

There are many counts of this clonotype. The chain combines TRBV29-1 with TRBJ2-3; D ambiguous. Germline V gene data show CDR1 as SQVTM and CDR2 as ANQGSEA. This CDR3 comprises 13 residues. V lost 4 bases and J lost 2, with 10 bases in between. This CDR3 is CSVAPGITDTQYF. The CDR3, as DNA: TGCAGCGTTGCGCCTGGGATCACAGATACGCAGTATTTT.

This clonotype was found a few times. The chain is built from TRBV7-9 and TRBJ1-1; D might be TRBD1 (5 bases). Trimming left V 4 bases short and J 3 bases short, with 9 bases between. There are 13 residues in the CDR3. Germline loops: CDR1 SEHNR, CDR2 FQNEAQ (reference sequence). The DNA for the CDR3 is TGTGCCAGCAGCTCGGGACGGGACACTGAAGCTTTCTTT. Translated: CASSSGRDTEAFF.